Below are 19 T cell receptor beta chains sequenced from a single sample in a study of identical twins. TCRdb called the 5' RACE reads again in MiXCR, with one record for every CDR3 protein. The table records 350,000 to 600,000 distinct CDR3 sequences, over 12% of them present only once. These data also featured in a second study, about yellow fever vaccine responses in identical twins.

Sequencing was carried out using CD4+ T cells sorted from blood. The receptor source for this set is a woman between 18 and 29 years old in good health.

The V gene is TRBV29-1, the J gene TRBJ2-3, with 10 bases matching TRBD2. Germline CDR1 and CDR2: SQVTM and ANQGSEA. This CDR3 contains 17 residues. J was trimmed by 0 bases and V by 1 base; bases with no gene match: 7. In DNA form, the CDR3 reads TGCAGCGTTGAAGGAGGGGCTAGCGGGAGAAGCACAGATACGCAGTATTTT. This codes for CSVEGGASGRSTDTQYF.

The chain is built from TRBV7-8 and TRBJ2-1; 13 bases map to TRBD2. The CDR3 is 18 amino acids. J was trimmed by 8 bases and V by 0 bases; bases with no gene match: 10. The germline V gene has CDR1 SGHVS and CDR2 FQNEAQ. The CDR3 DNA reads TGTGCCAGCAGCTTAGCGGTTAGGACTAGCGGGAGCTTCTATGAGCAGTTCTTC. It yields the protein CASSLAVRTSGSFYEQFF.

This clonotype has only a few counts. This sequence joins TRBV7-2 and TRBJ1-1; the match to TRBD1 covers 7 bases. V lost 4 bases and J lost 4; bases outside the gene matches: 9. Per the germline V gene, CDR1 is SGHTA and CDR2 is FQGNSA. The CDR3 runs to 15 residues. The CDR3 DNA follows: TGTGCCAGCAGCTCGGTTGAGACAGGGACCACTGAAGCTTTCTTT. Its protein is CASSSVETGTTEAFF.

This clonotype was counted only a few times. The junction does not match germline at one end; this may be a read error. The chain couples TRBV20-1 to TRBJ2-4; D may correspond to TRBD1 or TRBD2 (5 bases each). The germline V gene encodes CDR1 DFQATT and CDR2 SNEGSKA (reference sequence). This CDR3 region has 13 residues. The CDR3 region has the DNA TGCAGTGCCAGAGGGACCCTGGTGAACATTCAGTACTTC. This codes for CSARGTLVNIQYF.

J is TRBJ2-7 and V is TRBV29-1; TRBD2 is a possible D gene (5 bases). Trimming left V 6 bases short and J 4 bases short, with 16 bases between. From germline, CDR1 is SQVTM and CDR2 ANQGSEA. The CDR3 consists of 13 residues. CDR3 sequence (DNA): TGCAGCGTAGGACTTACCTCCTCGTACGAGCAGTACTTC. This gives the protein CSVGLTSSYEQYF.

This clonotype was counted ten times or more. The chain couples TRBV29-1 to TRBJ2-1; 8 bases are a match to TRBD2. This CDR3 contains 14 residues. Germline V gives CDR1 SQVTM, CDR2 ANQGSEA. Germline trimming cut 2 bases from V and 1 base from J; bases unmatched to any gene: 1. CDR3 DNA: TGCAGCGTTGAATTAGCGGGATCCTACAATGAGCAGTTCTTC. It encodes CSVELAGSYNEQFF.

The chain has TRBV12-3 or TRBV12-4 and TRBJ1-5; D possibly corresponds to TRBD1 (5 bases). The V gene lost 5 bases and the J gene lost 3 bases, with 11 bases spanning the gap. The CDR3 extends over 14 amino acids. Here the CDR3 reads CASSHDSLNQPQHF. The CDR3 nucleotides are TGTGCCAGCAGTCACGACAGTCTCAATCAGCCCCAGCATTTT.

The V gene is TRBV2, the J gene TRBJ1-2, with 8 positions matching TRBD1. The germline gives CDR1 SNHLY, CDR2 FYNNEI. The CDR3 spans 15 residues. V dropped 3 bases and J dropped 2; count of bases not matched to a gene: 5. This CDR3 is CASSDRRQGNYGYTF. CDR3 DNA sequence: TGTGCCAGCAGTGATAGGCGACAGGGGAACTATGGCTACACCTTC.

The gene calls are TRBV20-1 and TRBJ2-3; D call uncertain. Germline CDR1 reads DFQATT; CDR2 reads SNEGSKA (reference sequence). This CDR3 region has 12 residues. Trimming pared 6 bases from V and 4 bases from J, leaving 11 bases between. The CDR3 bases are TGCAGTGCCGCTAGAGGAGCAGATACGCAGTATTTT. It is translated as CSAARGADTQYF.

This clonotype came up a few times. V is TRBV20-1 and J is TRBJ2-7; D remains unclear. V was clipped by 3 bases and J by 0 bases, with 9 bases between them. This CDR3 is built from 13 residues. Germline V gene data show CDR1 as DFQATT and CDR2 as SNEGSKA (reference sequence). In DNA, the CDR3 is TGCAGTGCTAGCCGAGACAACTCCTACGAGCAGTACTTC. Encoded protein: CSASRDNSYEQYF.

This chain uses TRBV6-1 with TRBJ1-2; tentative D call: TRBD1 (5 bases). Germline CDR1 is MNHNS and CDR2 is SASEGT. The CDR3 totals 15 residues. Trimming removed 0 bases from V and 6 bases from J, with 14 bases in between. The CDR3 DNA reads as TGTGCCAGCAGTGAAGCGCTGGGGGTGGGGGATGGCTACACCTTC. This translates into CASSEALGVGDGYTF.

V and J are TRBV27 and TRBJ1-6; D remains ambiguous. The ends were cut back, 3 bases at V and 10 bases at J, with 13 bases in the middle. CDR3 size: 14 residues. Germline assignment: CDR1 MNHEY and CDR2 SMNVEV (reference sequence). DNA of the CDR3: TGTGCCAGCAGTTTGCCAGGAGGCGACTCACCCCTCCACTTT. It translates to CASSLPGGDSPLHF.

A few counts support this clonotype. V and J are TRBV16 and TRBJ2-7, with a weak D call TRBD1 (6 bases). Germline V CDR1 and CDR2: KGHSY, FQNENV. The V and J ends lost 2 bases and 3 bases respectively, with 8 bases between them. The CDR3 loop spans 13 amino acids. The CDR3 protein is CASSQGDNYEQYF. The DNA of the CDR3 is TGTGCCAGCAGCCAAGGGGACAACTACGAGCAGTACTTC.

The sample holds a few counts of this clonotype. The gene calls are TRBV7-8 and TRBJ2-7; 9 bases line up with TRBD1. J was trimmed by 6 bases and V by 5 bases; bases with no gene match: 14. Germline loops: CDR1 SGHVS, CDR2 FQNEAQ. This CDR3 contains 16 residues. The CDR3: CASSILQGAPLSEQYF. The CDR3 DNA sequence: TGTGCCAGCAGCATACTACAGGGGGCGCCTCTTTCCGAGCAGTACTTC.

This clonotype came up many times. The chain has TRBV29-1 and TRBJ1-1; the match to TRBD1 covers 8 bases. The CDR3 contains 13 residues. Germline trimming cut 6 bases from V and 1 base from J; bases unmatched to any gene: 4. Germline V gives CDR1 SQVTM, CDR2 ANQGSEA. The CDR3 spells CSVTGQANTEAFF. CDR3 DNA: TGCAGCGTAACGGGACAGGCGAACACTGAAGCTTTCTTT.

This chain connects TRBV12-3 or TRBV12-4 to TRBJ2-3, with a possible D match to TRBD1 (7 bases). The CDR3 is made up of 12 amino acids. Trimming removed 4 bases from V and 9 bases from J, with 11 bases in between. CDR3 bases: TGTGCCAGCAGTTACAGGGGAGGCACGCAGTATTTT. Protein sequence: CASSYRGGTQYF.

This clonotype occurred a few times. The chain uses TRBV15 and TRBJ2-7, with TRBD1 as a possible D gene (6 bases). The CDR3 extends over 15 amino acids. CDR1 and CDR2 from the germline V gene are LNHNV and YYDKDF (reference sequence). Trimming took off 1 base at V and 0 bases at J, with 10 bases between the two ends. CDR3 in amino acids: CATSRGRDTSYEQYF. The CDR3 DNA follows: TGTGCCACCAGCAGAGGTAGGGACACCTCCTACGAGCAGTACTTC.

This clonotype has only a few counts. The chain has TRBV7-3 and TRBJ2-7; no reliable D call. With 4 bases removed from V and 2 bases from J, the gap between germline ends came to 12 bases. Germline assignment: CDR1 SGHTA and CDR2 FQGTGA. The CDR3 runs to 14 residues. The chain's CDR3 is CASSSGRFPYEQYF. CDR3 nucleotide sequence: TGTGCCAGCAGCTCAGGACGGTTTCCCTACGAGCAGTACTTC. Using reference TRBV7-3 and TRBJ2-7 for the parts outside the CDR3, the full variable domain is GAGVSQTPSNKVTEKGKYVELRCDPISGHTALYWYRQSLGQGPEFLIYFQGTGAADDSGLPNDRFFAVRPEGSVSTLKIQRTERGDSAVYLCASSSGRFPYEQYFGPGTRLTVT.

This chain joins TRBV7-6 and TRBJ2-3; TRBD2 aligns across 11 bases. The CDR3 consists of 17 residues. The V gene end was trimmed by 2 bases and the J gene end by 5 bases; junction bases not matched to a gene: 9. The germline V gene encodes CDR1 SGHVS and CDR2 FNYEAQ. CDR3 bases: TGTGCCAGCAGCTTATGGGGAAAGACTAGCGGGGTAGATACGCAGTATTTT. Translation: CASSLWGKTSGVDTQYF.